The 21 T cell receptor beta chains below all came from one sample that was sequenced in a study of human T cells and chemical hapten exposure listed by TCRdb under 2021. The meaning of the sample's time point label: healthy volunteer bleed at 2 weeks. Total RNA was extracted from unfractionated whole blood collected in Tempus Blood RNA tubes. The library was generated by RACE. These reads were obtained on a NextSeq 500. TCRdb cleaned the public reads at Q25 with fastp, built clones with MiXCR and kept in-frame beta chains. Rows with a matching CDR3 protein are joined into one entry that keeps the most common DNA and genes. This sample has tens of thousands of distinct CDR3 sequences in its table, and approximately 7.4% of those were observed once. 9.9% of the sample is taken by the ten largest. Sequenced input: whole blood. These TCRs come from a human donor in good health. Some clones in this sample may be carry-over from other donors' samples.

At least ten counts were recorded for this clonotype. The V gene is TRBV11-2, the J gene TRBJ1-4, with 10 bases identical to TRBD1. Looked up from germline, CDR1 is SGHAT and CDR2 is FQNNGV. Losses at the gene ends were 6 bases for V and 7 bases for J; bases not matched to a gene: 8. This CDR3 spans 15 amino acids. CDR3 loop: CASRKPGQGSEKLFF. The CDR3 DNA follows: TGTGCCAGCAGGAAACCGGGACAGGGGAGTGAAAAACTGTTTTTT.

This clonotype was recorded many times. This chain joins TRBV29-1 and TRBJ2-7; maybe TRBD1 (6 bases). Trimming took off 6 bases at V and 5 bases at J, with 11 bases between the two ends. Per germline, CDR1 SQVTM and CDR2 ANQGSEA. This CDR3 is built from 11 residues. CDR3 in DNA: TGCAGCGTGGCGACAGGAGACGAGCAGTACTTC. Protein sequence: CSVATGDEQYF.

Worth noting for this clonotype: A much more abundant neighbour one base away suggests this may be a read error. This chain connects TRBV6-2 or TRBV6-3 to TRBJ1-2; D call uncertain. Germline V gives CDR1 MNHEY, CDR2 SVGEGT. CDR3 length: 12 amino acids. CDR3 nucleotides: TGTGCCAGCAGTTTCGACACCTATGGCGACACCTTC. Protein product: CASSFDTYGDTF.

This clonotype was seen at least ten times. V gene TRBV11-2 combines with J gene TRBJ2-7, with D unclear. The CDR3 consists of 14 residues. Trimming took off 2 bases at V and 2 bases at J, with 10 bases between the two ends. Germline values: CDR1 SGHAT, CDR2 FQNNGV. The CDR3 reads CASSLQDGAYEQYF. Here the CDR3 DNA reads TGTGCCAGCAGCTTACAGGACGGTGCCTACGAGCAGTACTTC.

This clonotype was counted many times. This sequence joins TRBV2 and TRBJ1-2; D not certain. Germline V lookup: CDR1 SNHLY, CDR2 FYNNEI. The CDR3 runs 12 residues. V lost 3 bases and J lost 13, with 15 bases in between. Written as DNA, the CDR3 is TGTGCCAGCAGTGAGGCAGGAGTGGAGCCCACCTTC. Translated: CASSEAGVEPTF.

This clonotype has just a few counts. The chain joins TRBV5-5 to TRBJ1-5; weak D call: TRBD1 (6 bases). CDR1 is SGHKS and CDR2 is YYEKEE in the germline V gene (reference sequence). The CDR3 contains 15 residues. With 0 bases removed from V and 4 bases from J, the gap between germline ends came to 11 bases. CDR3 region: CASSLAGAWNQPQHF. The DNA of the CDR3 is TGTGCCAGCAGCTTGGCGGGGGCGTGGAATCAGCCCCAGCATTTT.

This clonotype was counted ten times or more. The V and J genes are TRBV7-9 and TRBJ1-1, with D possibly matching TRBD1 (5 bases). Germline CDR1 is SEHNR and CDR2 is FQNEAQ (reference sequence). The V end was cut by 5 bases, the J end by 8 bases, with 15 bases between. The CDR3 sequence is 13 residues long. Here the CDR3 reads CASSDSRGREAFF. CDR3 DNA: TGTGCCAGCAGCGACAGTAGAGGCAGAGAAGCTTTCTTT.

This clonotype has at least ten counts. The chain uses TRBV27 and TRBJ2-5, with 7 nucleotides matching TRBD2. This CDR3 region has 14 residues. Per the germline V gene, CDR1 is MNHEY and CDR2 is SMNVEV (reference sequence). The trim removed 0 bases at V and 7 bases at J, leaving 5 bases unmatched. CDR3 amino acids: CASSLSSGVGTQYF. The CDR3 coding sequence is TGTGCCAGCAGTTTATCGAGCGGGGTCGGGACCCAGTACTTC.

In this sample, this clonotype turned up a few times. The chain is built from TRBV7-6 and TRBJ1-1, with D possibly TRBD1 on 6 matching bases. The germline V gene encodes CDR1 SGHVS and CDR2 FNYEAQ. There are 15 residues in the CDR3. The ends were cut back, 1 base at V and 3 bases at J, with 12 bases in the middle. The CDR3 loop is CASSLGGGLDTEAFF. CDR3 bases: TGTGCCAGCAGCTTAGGCGGGGGGCTTGACACTGAAGCTTTCTTT.

This clonotype was recorded at least ten times. The genes are TRBV29-1 and TRBJ1-3; 9 bases map to TRBD1. This CDR3 is built from 14 residues. Germline V gene sequence: CDR1 SQVTM, CDR2 ANQGSEA. The V gene end was trimmed by 6 bases and the J gene end by 1 base; junction bases not matched to a gene: 4. The CDR3 is CSVGGTGSGNTIYF. The CDR3 region has the DNA TGCAGCGTCGGAGGGACAGGGTCTGGAAACACCATATATTTT.

This clonotype was seen repeatedly, ten times or more. This chain uses TRBV20-1 with TRBJ1-4; D perhaps matches TRBD1 (6 bases). The germline gives CDR1 DFQATT, CDR2 SNEGSKA (reference sequence). V gave up 6 bases and J gave up 10 bases, with 15 bases separating them. The CDR3 extends over 12 amino acids. The CDR3, as DNA: TGCAGTGCCGAGGGTAGGGGGGGAAAACTGTTTTTT. Its protein is CSAEGRGGKLFF.

The V call is TRBV10-2, the J call TRBJ2-7, with D perhaps TRBD1 or TRBD2 (5 bases each). This CDR3 spans 12 amino acids. V shed 3 bases and J shed 4 bases, with 7 bases lying between them. CDR1 is WSHSY, CDR2 SAAADI, per germline. This chain's CDR3 is CASSDEGYEQYF. In nucleotides, the CDR3 is TGCGCCAGCAGTGACGAGGGGTACGAGCAGTACTTC.

The sample holds a few counts of this clonotype. V gene TRBV15 combines with J gene TRBJ1-4; the D gene is possibly TRBD1 (5 bases). CDR1 LNHNV and CDR2 YYDKDF come from the germline V gene (reference sequence). V was shortened by 3 bases and J by 8 bases, with 7 bases between the two germline ends. There are 12 residues in the CDR3. CDR3 sequence (DNA): TGTGCCACCAGCAGGAGACAGGAAAAACTGTTTTTT. Its translation is CATSRRQEKLFF.

This clonotype was observed a few times. The genes are TRBV3-1 and TRBJ2-2; possibly TRBD1 for D (5 bases). CDR3 size: 13 residues. V was trimmed by 3 bases and J by 4 bases, leaving 6 bases between them. Germline V gives CDR1 LGHDT, CDR2 YNNKEL (reference sequence). The CDR3 DNA reads TGTGCCAGCAGCCAGACAGTCACCGGGGAGCTGTTTTTT. Translated: CASSQTVTGELFF.

This clonotype was observed many times. V is TRBV29-1 and J is TRBJ2-3; D may be TRBD1 or TRBD2 (6 bases each). Germline V CDR1 and CDR2: SQVTM, ANQGSEA. This CDR3 comprises 14 residues. V dropped 8 bases and J dropped 0 bases, with 15 bases sitting between them. CDR3: CSSIRGGSTDTQYF. The CDR3 nucleotides are TGCAGCTCAATTCGAGGGGGGAGCACAGATACGCAGTATTTT.

This clonotype was observed a few times. The V gene is TRBV2, the J gene TRBJ1-6; D is unclear. Germline CDR1 is SNHLY and CDR2 is FYNNEI. The ends were cut back, 0 bases at V and 5 bases at J, with 5 bases in the middle. The CDR3 is 14 amino acids. This chain's CDR3 is CASSEAGDNSPLHF. The CDR3 coding sequence is TGTGCCAGCAGTGAAGCTGGGGATAATTCACCCCTCCACTTT.

This clonotype was detected only a few times. The chain is built from TRBV29-1 and TRBJ2-5, with unresolved D. This CDR3 region has 14 residues. V lost 1 base to trimming and J lost 5 bases, with 14 bases between them. Germline V gene sequence: CDR1 SQVTM, CDR2 ANQGSEA. The CDR3 region has the DNA TGCAGCGTTGAAGTTGTGGTTGGTTCGGAGACCCAGTACTTC. Translating it yields CSVEVVVGSETQYF. The full variable domain, with the rest looked up from reference TRBV29-1 and TRBJ2-5, is SAVISQKPSRDICQRGTSLTIQCQVDSQVTMMFWYRQQPGQSLTLIATANQGSEATYESGFVIDKFPISRPNLTFSTLTVSNMSPEDSSIYLCSVEVVVGSETQYFGPGTRLLVL.

This clonotype turned up a few times. The CDR3 loop reads CASSQPFGGGVGYTF. CDR3 nucleotides: TGTGCCAGCAGCCAACCCTTCGGGGGGGGTGTTGGCTACACCTTC. The chain recombines TRBV3-1 with TRBJ1-2, with a weak D call TRBD1 (5 bases). In germline, CDR1 is LGHDT, CDR2 YNNKEL (reference sequence). V gave up 2 bases and J gave up 7 bases, with 17 bases separating them. The CDR3 extends over 15 amino acids.

This clonotype showed up many times. The V call is TRBV12-5, the J call TRBJ1-5, with D perhaps matching TRBD1 (6 bases). V lost 10 bases and J 3 bases, leaving 10 bases between the germline ends. CDR1 is LGHNT and CDR2 is FRNRAP in the germline V gene. CDR3 length: 12 residues. CDR3 nucleotide sequence: TGTGCTACGGGGGCGGACAATCAGCCCCAGCATTTT. It translates to CATGADNQPQHF.

This clonotype was detected only a few times. The rearrangement uses TRBV15 and TRBJ2-3; 11 bases align to TRBD2. The CDR3 is 14 residues long. CDR1 and CDR2 from the germline V gene are LNHNV and YYDKDF (reference sequence). J lost 4 bases, V lost 5 bases, and 2 bases had no gene match. The CDR3 loop is CATSGGLAADTQYF. For the CDR3, the DNA is TGTGCCACCAGCGGGGGACTAGCGGCAGATACGCAGTATTTT.

Concerning this clonotype itself: A much more abundant neighbour one base away suggests this may be a read error. The V call is TRBV18, the J call TRBJ2-5; D is undetermined. This CDR3 is built from 13 residues. The V gene's germline CDR1 is KGHSH and CDR2 LQKENI. Here the CDR3 reads CASSQDGKETQHF. Here the CDR3 DNA reads TGTGCCAGCTCACAGGACGGTAAAGAGACCCAGCACTTC.